What follows are 22 T cell receptor beta chains derived from one specimen sequenced in a study of cytomegalovirus exposure and HLA in healthy donors. The PCR employed 60 Vbeta primers together with 13 Jbeta primers. TCRdb's table, derived via immunoSEQ multiplex PCR, lists solely in-frame clones and lacks some. The sample has 90,000 to 100,000 clones; about 75% are singletons. Sequences were obtained from PBMCs. The receptors originated from a man aged 40-50 years in good health and CMV-seropositive.

The CDR3, as DNA: TGCGCCAGCAGTAAGGGGCCGCCCGGCACTGAAGCTTTCTTT. Translated, it gives CASSKGPPGTEAFF. The chain links TRBV10-2 to TRBJ1-1; D might be TRBD1 (5 bases). Trimming shortened V by 5 bases and J by 4 bases, and 14 bases separated the two germline ends. The CDR3 length is 14 residues. Looked up from germline, CDR1 is WSHSY and CDR2 is SAAADI.

For the CDR3, the DNA is TGCGCCAGCAGCCAAGATAGTTTAGGAGGGACCCAGCAGTACTTC. Translating gives CASSQDSLGGTQQYF. The V and J genes are TRBV4-3 and TRBJ2-7; possible D gene TRBD2, 6 bases. V lost 0 bases, J lost 8 bases, and 17 bases lay in between. This CDR3 is built from 15 residues. Germline CDR1 LGHNA, CDR2 YSLEER.

This clone is judged medium-sized. The rearrangement links TRBV6-5 to TRBJ1-2; D gene uncertain. The CDR3 covers 12 residues. The ends were cut back, 4 bases at V and 9 bases at J, with 12 bases in the middle. The germline CDR1 and CDR2 sequences are MNHEY and SVGAGI. The CDR3 coding sequence is TGTGCCAGCAGTTTGGTCGGGTCGAGCTACACCTTC. Amino acid sequence: CASSLVGSSYTF.

The rearrangement links TRBV2 to TRBJ2-1, with 11 bases identical to TRBD2. The CDR3 covers 13 residues. Per germline, CDR1 SNHLY and CDR2 FYNNEI. Losses at the gene ends were 8 bases for V and 4 bases for J; bases not matched to a gene: 1. CDR3 sequence: CASRTSGYNEQFF. CDR3 in DNA: TGTGCCAGCCGGACTAGCGGGTACAATGAGCAGTTCTTC.

V is TRBV11-3 and J is TRBJ2-7, with a tentative D call TRBD1 (7 bases). The CDR3 has 14 amino acids. Trimming cost V 5 bases and J 5 bases, with 16 bases left between them. CDR1 is SGHNT, CDR2 YENEEA, per germline. CDR3 bases: TGTGCCAGCAGCCCCCGACAGGGAGGTAACGAGCAGTACTTC. Amino acids: CASSPRQGGNEQYF.

The chain uses TRBV29-1 and TRBJ1-2; weak D call: TRBD1 (5 bases). The CDR3 totals 13 residues. Trimming pared 0 bases from V and 3 bases from J, leaving 8 bases between. Germline values: CDR1 SQVTM, CDR2 ANQGSEA. CDR3 bases: TGCAGCGTTGAAGAAGGGGTTGACTATGGCTACACCTTC. As protein: CSVEEGVDYGYTF. The full variable domain, in which reference TRBV29-1 and TRBJ1-2 provide the parts outside the CDR3, is SAVISQKPSRDICQRGTSLTIQCQVDSQVTMMFWYRQQPGQSLTLIATANQGSEATYESGFVIDKFPISRPNLTFSTLTVSNMSPEDSSIYLCSVEEGVDYGYTFGSGTRLTVV.

V and J are TRBV7-9 and TRBJ2-7, with a weak D call TRBD1 (9 bases). There are 15 residues in the CDR3. Germline V gives CDR1 SEHNR, CDR2 FQNEAQ (reference sequence). Trimming took off 7 bases at V and 5 bases at J, with 21 bases between the two ends. CDR3 in amino acids: CASTPTGGTGNEQYF. CDR3 sequence (DNA): TGTGCCAGCACCCCAACGGGGGGGACAGGGAACGAGCAGTACTTC.

This clone was observed a handful of times. The chain has TRBV6-5 and TRBJ1-2; D is possibly TRBD1 (5 bases). The germline CDR1 and CDR2 sequences are MNHEY and SVGAGI. This CDR3 is built from 11 residues. The ends were cut back, 6 bases at V and 8 bases at J, with 10 bases in the middle. CDR3 coding DNA: TGTGCCAGCAGATCAGGGTGCGGCTACACCTTC. Translation: CASRSGCGYTF.

This chain connects TRBV27 to TRBJ2-7, with unresolved D. V lost 5 bases and J 0 bases, leaving 17 bases between the germline ends. The CDR3 consists of 16 residues. From germline, CDR1 is MNHEY and CDR2 SMNVEV (reference sequence). CDR3 bases: TGTGCCAGCAGTCCCGTACCTGGTTCGAGCTCCTACGAGCAGTACTTC. Translated, it gives CASSPVPGSSSYEQYF.

This chain connects TRBV4-1 to TRBJ1-5; possible D gene TRBD1, 6 bases. The V and J ends lost 0 bases and 6 bases respectively, with 21 bases between them. Germline lookup yields CDR1 MGHRA and CDR2 YSYEKL. The CDR3 loop spans 18 amino acids. The CDR3 bases are TGCGCCAGCAGCCAAGAGTCTGACAGGTGGGCGTTCGTTCAGCCCCAGCATTTT. This gives the protein CASSQESDRWAFVQPQHF.

The CDR3 bases are TGCGCCAGCAGCTTGGGACAGGAGAACACCGGGGAGCTGTTTTTT. It yields the protein CASSLGQENTGELFF. The rearrangement links TRBV5-1 to TRBJ2-2, with a weak D call TRBD1 (6 bases). This CDR3 has 15 amino acids. Germline CDR1 and CDR2: SGHRS and YFSETQ. Trimming took 0 bases from V and 1 from J, leaving 7 bases between them.

The V gene is TRBV5-8, the J gene TRBJ2-2; D is perhaps TRBD1 (5 bases). Germline V gene sequence: CDR1 SGHTS, CDR2 YDEGEE. This CDR3 is 15 amino acids long. Trimming left V 2 bases short and J 6 bases short, with 14 bases between. This chain's CDR3 is CASSFSGQGAGELFF. CDR3 nucleotide sequence: TGTGCCAGCAGCTTCAGTGGGCAGGGTGCCGGGGAGCTGTTTTTT.

The chain carries TRBV11-1 and TRBJ2-1; 9 positions agree with TRBD1. Germline lookup yields CDR1 SGHAT and CDR2 FQDESV (reference sequence). V lost 1 base, J lost 6 bases, and 7 bases stayed unmatched. This CDR3 comprises 16 residues. The CDR3 bases are TGTGCCAGCAGCTTAGAAACGGGACAGGGAACCAATGAGCAGTTCTTC. This translates into CASSLETGQGTNEQFF.

V gene TRBV5-5 combines with J gene TRBJ1-2; 12 positions match TRBD1. V lost 4 bases and J lost 3; bases outside the gene matches: 7. The germline gives CDR1 SGHKS, CDR2 YYEKEE (reference sequence). The CDR3 totals 16 residues. The CDR3 is CASSRGDRGHDYGYTF. Written as DNA, the CDR3 is TGTGCCAGCAGCAGAGGGGACAGGGGGCATGACTATGGCTACACCTTC.

This clone was detected only once. This chain links TRBV5-1 with TRBJ2-5; D is uncertain. The CDR3 spans 14 residues. Germline V lookup: CDR1 SGHRS, CDR2 YFSETQ. The V gene lost 4 bases and the J gene lost 0 bases, with 10 bases spanning the gap. The CDR3 here is CASSATQYQETQYF. The CDR3 bases are TGCGCCAGCAGCGCGACACAGTACCAAGAGACCCAGTACTTC.

V gene TRBV5-6 combines with J gene TRBJ1-5; D is ambiguous. Per germline, CDR1 SGHDT and CDR2 YYEEEE. The V and J ends lost 4 bases and 7 bases respectively, with 12 bases between them. The CDR3 totals 13 residues. This chain's CDR3 is CASSLGEEQPQHF. DNA of the CDR3: TGTGCCAGCAGCCTAGGAGAGGAGCAGCCCCAGCATTTT.

This chain joins TRBV27 and TRBJ2-2; D gene ambiguous. V was clipped by 1 base and J by 5 bases, with 5 bases between them. Per germline, CDR1 MNHEY and CDR2 SMNVEV (reference sequence). CDR3 length: 13 amino acids. The CDR3 here is CASSLFLTGELFF. The DNA of the CDR3 is TGTGCCAGCAGTTTATTTTTAACCGGGGAGCTGTTTTTT.

The rearrangement links TRBV6-1 to TRBJ1-2, with a weak D call TRBD1 (6 bases). There are 13 residues in the CDR3. Between the trimmed V and J ends, which lost 2 bases and 6 bases, there was a span of 10 bases. In germline, CDR1 is MNHNS, CDR2 SASEGT. CDR3 nucleotide sequence: TGTGCCAGCAGTGAATCAGGGGCTGATGGCTACACCTTC. It encodes CASSESGADGYTF.

The J gene is TRBJ1-2, the V gene TRBV5-4; tentatively, D is TRBD1 (6 bases). V dropped 0 bases and J dropped 3 bases, with 6 bases sitting between them. CDR1 and CDR2 (germline): SGHNT, YYREEE (reference sequence). This CDR3 comprises 13 residues. The CDR3 loop is CASSLDRDYGYTF. CDR3 DNA sequence: TGTGCCAGCAGCTTGGACAGGGACTATGGCTACACCTTC.

This clone came up once. The chain uses TRBV7-9 and TRBJ2-1; TRBD2 aligns across 12 bases. This CDR3 comprises 14 residues. The V gene end was trimmed by 8 bases and the J gene end by 5 bases; junction bases not matched to a gene: 4. Per the germline V gene, CDR1 is SEHNR and CDR2 is FQNEAQ (reference sequence). CDR3 coding DNA: TGTGCCAGCGAACTAGCGGGGGGTCACAATGAGCAGTTCTTC. Translating it yields CASELAGGHNEQFF. Using reference TRBV7-9 and TRBJ2-1 for the parts outside the CDR3, the full variable domain is DTGVSQNPRHKITKRGQNVTFRCDPISEHNRLYWYRQTLGQGPEFLTYFQNEAQLEKSRLLSDRFSAERPKGSFSTLEIQRTEQGDSAMYLCASELAGGHNEQFFGPGTRLTVL.

The genes are TRBV9 and TRBJ1-2; tentatively, D is TRBD1 (6 bases). The V end was cut by 1 base, the J end by 4 bases, with 14 bases between. The CDR3 is made up of 15 amino acids. The germline CDR1 and CDR2 sequences are SGDLS and YYNGEE. CDR3 nucleotide sequence: TGTGCCAGCAGCGTATGGGGGACACCTCTCTATGGCTACACCTTC. The encoded protein is CASSVWGTPLYGYTF.

The chain couples TRBV10-3 to TRBJ2-3, with 11 positions matching TRBD1. Germline CDR1 ENHRY, CDR2 SYGVKD. The V and J ends lost 6 bases and 6 bases, in that order; junction bases with no gene match: 8. The CDR3 covers 15 residues. As DNA, the CDR3 is TGTGCCATCAGCCGGACAGGGGGCTTGTGGGATACGCAGTATTTT. Translating gives CAISRTGGLWDTQYF.